What follows describes a single T cell receptor beta chain. Its cognate antigen is unknown. V was cut by 5 bases and J by 1 base, with 8 bases left in between. The CDR3 has 13 residues. Germline V gives CDR1 KGHSH, CDR2 LQKENI. Clones were sequenced by immunoSEQ multiplex PCR, and TCRdb holds only the in-frame ones, with some missing. The table has 20,000 to 30,000 clones, 69% seen once. Viral peptide pools were used in the ViraFEST assay to expand antigen-specific CD4+ T cells, and sequencing came afterward. Investigators separated out CD4+ T cells once more than nine days of culture had passed. Each participant was administered two doses of either the BNT162b2 or the mRNA-1273 vaccine. A few million PBMC were seeded per well and grown in the presence of roughly 11 IU/ml IL-2 and about 10 ug/ml peptides. The source of the sample is a study of vaccination effects on CD4 cells after COVID-19. Study findings and constraints: Few convalescent patients were included, and no early post-infection timepoints were sampled.

V gene TRBV18 combines with J gene TRBJ1-1; a weak D match, TRBD1 (5 bases). The source material was CD4+ T cells from PBMCs cultured with SARS-CoV-2 spike peptides, sampled after COVID-19 vaccination. This clonotype was sampled from a human donor who received a COVID-19 vaccine. CDR3 region: CASSGGENTEAFF. CDR3 nucleotide sequence: TGTGCCAGCTCAGGGGGGGAGAACACTGAAGCTTTCTTT.